Described below is a single TCR beta chain sequence and its context. Method: immunoSEQ multiplex PCR; TCRdb's copy keeps in-frame clones and lacks some. The table includes roughly 51,000 clones, approximately 86% detected once. The V gene lost 0 bases and the J gene lost 4 bases, with 17 bases spanning the gap. The germline gives CDR1 MNHNS, CDR2 SASEGT. The CDR3 contains 17 residues. The entry originates in a study of radiotherapy plus CTLA-4 blockade in lung cancer. The starting material was peripheral blood, obtained from a patient treated with radiotherapy plus ipilimumab. The clonotype originates from a human donor with non-small cell lung cancer that progressed on radiotherapy plus ipilimumab. Some clones in this sample may be carry-over from other donors' samples. J is TRBJ2-3 and V is TRBV6-1; D might be TRBD2 (5 bases). The CDR3 bases are TGTGCCAGCAGTGAAGCGAGGACTGTTGGGGTTGCAGATACGCAGTATTTT. Translation gives CASSEARTVGVADTQYF.